These 22 T cell receptor beta chains came from one sample sequenced in a study of early T cells in non-severe SARS-CoV-2 infection. TCRdb reprocessed the 5' RACE reads with MiXCR, giving one entry per CDR3 protein. The profile shows some 98,000 distinct CDR3 sequences, 8% to 13% of them singletons. Sample: whole blood. The receptors shown here come from an adult who was a healthcare worker with PCR-confirmed SARS-CoV-2 infection or an uninfected control (not recorded which).

The V and J genes are TRBV20-1 and TRBJ1-2; the D is unclear. This CDR3 is 13 amino acids long. Trimming pared 5 bases from V and 1 base from J, leaving 11 bases between. Germline-derived CDR1 and CDR2 are DFQATT and SNEGSKA (reference sequence). CDR3 in amino acids: CSAGPPLNYGYTF. CDR3 nucleotides: TGCAGTGCTGGGCCCCCGCTTAACTATGGCTACACCTTC.

The rearrangement links TRBV12-3 or TRBV12-4 to TRBJ1-5; D unclear. The V end lost 5 bases, the J end lost 5 bases, and 7 bases lay between the germline ends. This CDR3 spans 12 amino acids. In DNA form, the CDR3 reads TGTGCCAGCAGTCCCCGCCATCAGCCCCAGCATTTT. Amino acids: CASSPRHQPQHF.

This clonotype was detected a few times. This chain links TRBV20-1 with TRBJ2-2; TRBD1 is a possible D gene (6 bases). Germline V gene data show CDR1 as DFQATT and CDR2 as SNEGSKA (reference sequence). Trimming pared 2 bases from V and 4 bases from J, leaving 11 bases between. This CDR3 contains 14 residues. This CDR3 reads CSARWQGSTGELFF. DNA for the CDR3: TGCAGTGCTAGATGGCAGGGGAGCACCGGGGAGCTGTTTTTT.

This clonotype was detected only a few times. The gene calls are TRBV29-1 and TRBJ2-5; D ambiguous. This CDR3 is built from 11 residues. Germline V gives CDR1 SQVTM, CDR2 ANQGSEA. The germline V and J ends were trimmed by 5 bases and 0 bases, with 4 bases remaining between them. The DNA of the CDR3 is TGCAGCGTTTTGGACCAAGAGACCCAGTACTTC. Translating it yields CSVLDQETQYF.

This clonotype turned up a few times. The chain carries TRBV23-1 and TRBJ1-2; D is unclear. TRBV23-1 is noted as an ORF with a role that remains uncertain. This CDR3 has 17 residues. V was cut by 3 bases and J by 0 bases, with 17 bases left in between. CDR3 loop: CASSHPGEAYTNYGYTF. The DNA of the CDR3 is TGCGCCAGCAGTCACCCCGGGGAGGCGTACACTAACTATGGCTACACCTTC.

The chain links TRBV2 to TRBJ1-5; no reliable D call. This CDR3 comprises 14 residues. V was trimmed by 6 bases and J by 0 bases, leaving 9 bases between them. CDR1 is SNHLY and CDR2 is FYNNEI in the germline V gene. The CDR3 DNA sequence: TGTGCCAGCAGGCGGACGGATAGCAATCAGCCCCAGCATTTT. This translates into CASRRTDSNQPQHF.

The genes are TRBV7-9 and TRBJ2-7; perhaps TRBD1 as D (7 bases). Trimming removed 4 bases from V and 9 bases from J, with 16 bases in between. CDR1 and CDR2 from the germline V gene are SEHNR and FQNEAQ (reference sequence). This CDR3 is built from 13 residues. CDR3 region: CASSSWRGLGQYF. CDR3 in DNA: TGTGCCAGCAGCTCTTGGAGGGGGCTCGGGCAGTACTTC.

The chain has TRBV29-1 and TRBJ2-7; TRBD2 agrees at 7 bases. The CDR3 length is 15 residues. The germline gives CDR1 SQVTM, CDR2 ANQGSEA. The trim removed 2 bases at V and 0 bases at J, leaving 7 bases unmatched. Here the CDR3 DNA reads TGCAGCGTTGAAAGTTGTGGCGGGAGCTCCTACGAGCAGTACTTC. It yields the protein CSVESCGGSSYEQYF.

This clonotype was observed a few times. V is TRBV20-1 and J is TRBJ2-7, with D perhaps TRBD1 (6 bases). Looked up from germline, CDR1 is DFQATT and CDR2 is SNEGSKA (reference sequence). Between the trimmed V and J ends, which lost 0 bases and 1 base, there was a span of 13 bases. This CDR3 contains 15 residues. The CDR3 nucleotides are TGCAGTGCTAGAGATGGGGGCAGTGCTTCCTACGAGCAGTACTTC. Residues: CSARDGGSASYEQYF.

Only a few counts were recorded for this clonotype. The gene calls are TRBV7-3 and TRBJ1-1; D is undetermined. V dropped 5 bases and J dropped 3 bases, with 10 bases sitting between them. Looked up from germline, CDR1 is SGHTA and CDR2 is FQGTGA. This CDR3 comprises 13 residues. The CDR3 is CASSRFLDTEAFF. The CDR3 DNA reads as TGTGCCAGCAGCCGATTCCTGGACACTGAAGCTTTCTTT.

This clonotype was counted a few times. This sequence joins TRBV6-6 and TRBJ1-3; possible D gene TRBD1, 6 bases. Trimming took 5 bases from V and 2 from J, leaving 10 bases between them. CDR1 is MNHNY and CDR2 is SVGAGI in the germline V gene (reference sequence). The CDR3 is 14 amino acids. The CDR3: CASSRTVAGNTIYF. DNA for the CDR3: TGTGCCAGCAGTCGGACAGTTGCTGGAAACACCATATATTTT.

This clonotype was observed many times. The rearrangement joins TRBV11-3 to TRBJ2-3, with D possibly being TRBD1 (6 bases). CDR3 length equals 15 residues. From germline, CDR1 is SGHNT and CDR2 YENEEA. V lost 4 bases to trimming and J lost 6 bases, with 17 bases between them. The chain's CDR3 is CASSSRGDRRDTQYF. The CDR3 region has the DNA TGTGCCAGCAGCTCCCGAGGAGACAGGCGGGATACGCAGTATTTT.

The gene calls are TRBV6-5 and TRBJ2-7; tentatively, D is TRBD2 (5 bases). CDR1 is MNHEY, CDR2 SVGAGI, per germline. The CDR3 is made up of 15 amino acids. Trimming removed 2 bases at V and 2 bases at J, with 13 bases between. In DNA form, the CDR3 reads TGTGCCAGCAGTTACGAGGAGGTCGGGCCCTACGAGCAGTACTTC. It yields the protein CASSYEEVGPYEQYF.

This clonotype has only a few counts. The rearrangement joins TRBV30 to TRBJ2-7, with 10 bases lining up with TRBD2. Trimming at V came to 2 bases and at J to 6 bases, leaving 7 bases not matched to a gene. Germline V gene lookup returns CDR1 GTSNPN and CDR2 SVGIG (reference sequence). The CDR3 length is 14 residues. CDR3 residues: CAWSRGVAGGEQYF. The CDR3 nucleotides read TGTGCCTGGAGTAGAGGGGTAGCGGGAGGCGAGCAGTACTTC.

This clonotype was seen at least ten times. The V call is TRBV7-6, the J call TRBJ2-7; 9 nucleotides align to TRBD2. V trimming: 1 base; J trimming: 7 bases; junction bases outside the gene matches: 8. Germline values: CDR1 SGHVS, CDR2 FNYEAQ. This CDR3 region has 15 residues. Here the CDR3 DNA reads TGTGCCAGCAGCTTAGGTATAGCGGGAGTGGGGGAGCAGTACTTC. Translated: CASSLGIAGVGEQYF.

In its sample, this clonotype was seen a few times. The chain employs TRBV9 and TRBJ1-6, with a weak D call TRBD1 (5 bases). Trimming left V 3 bases short and J 6 bases short, with 7 bases between. This CDR3 is built from 13 residues. The germline V gene has CDR1 SGDLS and CDR2 YYNGEE. The CDR3 nucleotides are TGTGCCAGCAGCGGGGACGGTAATTCACCCCTCCACTTT. It codes for CASSGDGNSPLHF.

A word on this clonotype: A much larger clone differs by one base, so this may be a read error. The chain uses TRBV6-5 and TRBJ1-1, with 10 bases aligning to TRBD1. The CDR3 is 16 amino acids. Germline V lookup: CDR1 MNHEY, CDR2 SVGAGI. The V segment lost 6 bases and the J segment 5 bases; nucleotides outside the gene matches: 12. In nucleotides, the CDR3 is TGTGCCAGCAGAGAATCCGGGACAGGGGTTGGGACTGAAGCTTTCTTT. It is translated as CASRESGTGVGTEAFF.

This clonotype was counted only a few times. The chain carries TRBV7-6 and TRBJ1-2; no firm D call. The CDR3 covers 15 residues. The ends were cut back, 5 bases at V and 4 bases at J, with 17 bases in the middle. Germline-derived CDR1 and CDR2 are SGHVS and FNYEAQ. The CDR3 DNA follows: TGTGCCAGCAGCCCCGCGGGCGCAGGAAGCTATGGCTACACCTTC. Amino acids: CASSPAGAGSYGYTF. Looking up the rest from reference TRBV7-6 and TRBJ1-2 gives the full variable domain: GAGVSQSPRYKVTKRGQDVALRCDPISGHVSLYWYRQALGQGPEFLTYFNYEAQQDKSGLPNDRFSAERPEGSISTLTIQRTEQRDSAMYRCASSPAGAGSYGYTFGSGTRLTVV.

This clonotype has a handful of counts. The J gene is TRBJ2-2, the V gene TRBV12-3 or TRBV12-4; perhaps TRBD1 as D (5 bases). V was shortened by 8 bases and J by 4 bases, with 14 bases between the two germline ends. The CDR3 is 14 amino acids. CDR3 nucleotides: TGTGCCAGCTTCTCTTCAGGGCGCACCGGGGAGCTGTTTTTT. Translation gives CASFSSGRTGELFF.

V usage is TRBV9 and J usage is TRBJ2-7; D tentatively fits TRBD1 or TRBD2 (5 bases each). There are 13 residues in the CDR3. V lost 0 bases and J 6 bases, leaving 10 bases between the germline ends. CDR1 and CDR2 (germline): SGDLS, YYNGEE. CDR3 DNA sequence: TGTGCCAGCAGCGTAGGGGACCGGAGCGAGCAGTACTTC. Translated: CASSVGDRSEQYF.

This chain links TRBV27 with TRBJ2-3, with D tentatively TRBD1 (6 bases). Germline CDR1 reads MNHEY; CDR2 reads SMNVEV (reference sequence). This CDR3 has 17 amino acids. V was pared by 4 bases and J by 7 bases, with 24 bases between. CDR3 bases: TGTGCCAGCAGTTCCGAACTTCTTGACAGGAGCGATTATACGCAGTATTTT. Translated: CASSSELLDRSDYTQYF.

The J gene is TRBJ2-7, the V gene TRBV7-2; 8 nucleotides line up with TRBD1. V lost 3 bases and J lost 7; bases outside the gene matches: 8. The CDR3 spans 14 residues. Germline CDR1 reads SGHTA; CDR2 reads FQGNSA. DNA of the CDR3: TGTGCCAGCAGCTTGGGACAGGCCTGGGGAGAGCAGTACTTC. Its protein is CASSLGQAWGEQYF.